The 26 T cell receptor beta chains below come from one sample, sequenced in a study of Graves' ophthalmopathy and Graves' hyperthyroidism. RNA served as the template for amplifying TCR beta CDR3 regions. First-round RT-PCR employed HTBI primers, with a second-round multiplex PCR after it. TCRdb analysed the multiplex PCR reads with MiXCR anew, one entry per CDR3 protein. Of 400,000 or so distinct CDR3 sequences listed, 17% are singletons. The sample comprised peripheral blood. The receptors originated from an adult woman with stable Graves' hyperthyroidism.

V and J are TRBV28 and TRBJ2-7; the D is unclear. Germline CDR1 reads MDHEN; CDR2 reads SYDVKM. Trimming left V 9 bases short and J 0 bases short, with 12 bases between. The CDR3 totals 13 residues. CDR3 amino acids: CASNMIFSYEQYF. CDR3 in DNA: TGTGCCAGTAACATGATATTCTCCTACGAGCAGTACTTC.

This rearrangement joins TRBV5-1 to TRBJ2-7, with TRBD1 identical over 7 bases. Germline CDR1 is SGHRS and CDR2 is YFSETQ. This CDR3 spans 14 amino acids. V trimming: 2 bases; J trimming: 7 bases; junction bases outside the gene matches: 9. Written as DNA, the CDR3 is TGCGCCAGCAGCTTCCGGGACAGATCTCGGGAGCAGTACTTC. Translated, it gives CASSFRDRSREQYF. The variable domain in full, with the rest retrieved from reference TRBV5-1 and TRBJ2-7, is KAGVTQTPRYLIKTRGQQVTLSCSPISGHRSVSWYQQTPGQGLQFLFEYFSETQRNKGNFPGRFSGRQFSNSRSEMNVSTLELGDSALYLCASSFRDRSREQYFGPGTRLTVT.

This clonotype has ten or more counts. This sequence joins TRBV25-1 and TRBJ2-2; D not certain. The V end was cut by 5 bases, the J end by 3 bases, with 7 bases between. CDR3 length equals 13 residues. Germline V gives CDR1 MGHDK, CDR2 SYGVNS. The CDR3 is CASSLSHTGELFF. CDR3 sequence (DNA): TGTGCCAGCAGTCTAAGCCACACCGGGGAGCTGTTTTTT.

The chain couples TRBV6-9 to TRBJ2-2; 7 positions match TRBD1. Germline V gene sequence: CDR1 MNHGY, CDR2 SVAAGI. With 0 bases clipped from V and 0 bases from J, the junction kept 19 bases outside the gene matches. CDR3 length: 22 residues. The CDR3 DNA is TGTGCCAGCAGTTATTCCCCTATCGTAGATTCGAGGACAGGTTCGAACACCGGGGAGCTGTTTTTT. This encodes CASSYSPIVDSRTGSNTGELFF.

The chain has TRBV11-2 and TRBJ2-7; D remains ambiguous. Trimming removed 0 bases at V and 3 bases at J, with 12 bases between. This CDR3 spans 15 amino acids. Germline V gene data show CDR1 as SGHAT and CDR2 as FQNNGV. The CDR3 DNA is TGTGCCAGCAGCTTAGAGGTGCGAGCTGGCTACGAGCAGTACTTC. It is translated as CASSLEVRAGYEQYF.

This clonotype has just a few counts. This chain uses TRBV7-2 with TRBJ2-1; 8 bases map to TRBD1. The V gene end was trimmed by 5 bases and the J gene end by 0 bases; junction bases not matched to a gene: 9. The CDR3 is 17 residues long. Germline lookup yields CDR1 SGHTA and CDR2 FQGNSA. CDR3 sequence: CASSPPRGTGSYNEQFF. In nucleotides, the CDR3 is TGTGCCAGCAGCCCCCCTCGTGGGACAGGCTCCTACAATGAGCAGTTCTTC.

This clonotype was seen ten or more times. This chain links TRBV20-1 with TRBJ2-7, with 11 bases identical to TRBD2. CDR1 and CDR2 (germline): DFQATT, SNEGSKA (reference sequence). The CDR3 contains 14 residues. Losses at the gene ends were 2 bases for V and 1 base for J; bases not matched to a gene: 1. This CDR3 reads CSARLAGGSYEQYF. CDR3 DNA: TGCAGTGCTAGACTAGCGGGAGGATCCTACGAGCAGTACTTC.

At least ten counts were recorded for this clonotype. The chain combines TRBV2 with TRBJ2-7, with TRBD1 matching 8 bases. Unmatched junction bases numbered 11, after V lost 8 bases and J lost 5 bases. The length of the CDR3 is 14 residues. Germline V gene lookup returns CDR1 SNHLY and CDR2 FYNNEI. The CDR3: CASRYTGGSDEQYF. CDR3 sequence (DNA): TGTGCCAGCCGCTACACAGGGGGGTCGGACGAGCAGTACTTC.

The V call is TRBV4-1, the J call TRBJ2-7, with 7 bases lining up with TRBD2. In germline, CDR1 is MGHRA, CDR2 YSYEKL. The CDR3 length is 14 residues. Losses at the gene ends were 2 bases for V and 1 base for J; bases not matched to a gene: 2. CDR3 sequence reads: CASSQPRESYEQYF. CDR3 DNA sequence: TGCGCCAGCAGCCAACCGCGGGAGTCCTACGAGCAGTACTTC.

This clonotype has just one count. This chain joins TRBV5-1 and TRBJ2-7; 9 nucleotides align to TRBD2. Looked up from germline, CDR1 is SGHRS and CDR2 is YFSETQ. Trimming took 0 bases from V and 7 from J; bases not matched to a gene: 8. CDR3 size: 15 residues. The CDR3, as DNA: TGCGCCAGCAGCTTGGTCGGGACTAGCCTAGAAGAGCAGTACTTC. This sequence encodes CASSLVGTSLEEQYF.

This clonotype was detected ten times or more. The CDR3, as DNA: TGTGCCAGCAGCCCCCGCCTTAACGGGGAGCTGTTTTTT. Its protein is CASSPRLNGELFF. V and J are TRBV5-6 and TRBJ2-2; D gene ambiguous. Trimming shortened V by 4 bases and J by 7 bases, and 11 bases separated the two germline ends. Germline CDR1 SGHDT, CDR2 YYEEEE. CDR3 length: 13 residues.

This clonotype was seen many times. The chain couples TRBV5-1 to TRBJ2-5, with 10 bases matching TRBD2. Germline lookup yields CDR1 SGHRS and CDR2 YFSETQ. This CDR3 has 14 residues. The V gene end was trimmed by 5 bases and the J gene end by 5 bases; junction bases not matched to a gene: 6. The DNA for the CDR3 is TGCGCCAGCAGGCCTAGCGGGAGCTTGGAGACCCAGTACTTC. This codes for CASRPSGSLETQYF.

This clonotype was counted ten times or more. The chain links TRBV2 to TRBJ1-1; D not resolved. CDR1 and CDR2 (germline): SNHLY, FYNNEI. This CDR3 spans 13 amino acids. The germline V and J ends were trimmed by 2 bases and 5 bases, with 9 bases remaining between them. CDR3 bases: TGTGCCAGCAGTGAAAGGTCCGGGACTGAAGCTTTCTTT. Protein: CASSERSGTEAFF.

This clonotype was seen only a few times. The J gene is TRBJ2-7, the V gene TRBV6-1, with D possibly matching TRBD2 (6 bases). The CDR3 runs to 15 residues. The germline gives CDR1 MNHNS, CDR2 SASEGT. V was shortened by 1 base and J by 3 bases, with 13 bases between the two germline ends. The CDR3 sequence: CASSEGTTAYYEQYF. As DNA, the CDR3 is TGTGCCAGCAGTGAAGGGACTACCGCTTACTACGAGCAGTACTTC.

This clonotype was seen repeatedly, ten times or more. The V and J genes are TRBV2 and TRBJ1-2, with 9 bases aligning to TRBD1. This CDR3 is 15 amino acids long. V dropped 6 bases and J dropped 2; count of bases not matched to a gene: 7. The germline V gene encodes CDR1 SNHLY and CDR2 FYNNEI. CDR3 sequence reads: CASRQGAQLNYGYTF. CDR3 coding DNA: TGTGCCAGCAGACAGGGGGCGCAATTAAACTATGGCTACACCTTC. The variable domain in full, completed from reference TRBV2 and TRBJ1-2, reads EPEVTQTPSHQVTQMGQEVILRCVPISNHLYFYWYRQILGQKVEFLVSFYNNEISEKSEIFDDQFSVERPDGSNFTLKIRSTKLEDSAMYFCASRQGAQLNYGYTFGSGTRLTVV.

This clonotype was seen repeatedly, ten times or more. V is TRBV6-2 or TRBV6-3 and J is TRBJ1-5, with a tentative D call TRBD1 (5 bases). Germline V CDR1 and CDR2: MNHEY, SVGEGT. CDR3 length: 14 amino acids. The ends were cut back, 7 bases at V and 1 base at J, with 11 bases in the middle. The CDR3 spells CASTQDGSNQPQHF. As DNA, the CDR3 is TGTGCCAGCACACAGGACGGGAGCAATCAGCCCCAGCATTTT.

Remarks on this clonotype: Germline and junction disagree at one end, which may indicate a read error. The V and J genes are TRBV7-3 and TRBJ2-6; D remains ambiguous. Germline values: CDR1 SGHTA, CDR2 FQGTGA. The CDR3 covers 15 residues. The DNA for the CDR3 is TGTGCCAGCAGCGAAGGGTTCGATGGGTCCAACGTTCTGACTTTC. Encoded protein: CASSEGFDGSNVLTF.

This clonotype occurred many times. The chain is built from TRBV3-1 and TRBJ2-5, with 8 bases that match TRBD2. The CDR3 covers 15 residues. V lost 4 bases, J lost 3 bases, and 7 bases stayed unmatched. The germline CDR1 and CDR2 sequences are LGHDT and YNNKEL (reference sequence). CDR3 sequence reads: CASSLNSGSKETQYF. The CDR3 DNA follows: TGTGCCAGCAGCCTCAACAGCGGGAGTAAAGAGACCCAGTACTTC.

Details on this clonotype: Without the conserved terminal phenylalanine or tryptophan, this CDR3 likely stems from a read error. The DNA of the CDR3 is TGCAGCTCCGAGAGCCTGAACACTGAAGCTTTCGTT. Residues: CSSESLNTEAFV. This chain uses TRBV29-1 with TRBJ1-1; D gene uncertain. The CDR3 totals 12 residues. The ends were cut back, 8 bases at V and 0 bases at J, with 10 bases in the middle. Germline V gives CDR1 SQVTM, CDR2 ANQGSEA.

There are many counts of this clonotype. The chain recombines TRBV27 with TRBJ2-2; possibly TRBD2 for D (5 bases). The CDR3 covers 15 residues. V was shortened by 3 bases and J by 4 bases, with 12 bases between the two germline ends. Germline CDR1 reads MNHEY; CDR2 reads SMNVEV (reference sequence). The chain's CDR3 is CASSLWLGSTGELFF. The CDR3, as DNA: TGTGCCAGCAGTTTGTGGCTAGGGAGCACCGGGGAGCTGTTTTTT.

The chain joins TRBV12-3 or TRBV12-4 to TRBJ2-4; TRBD1 matches 8 bases. V lost 1 base and J lost 8; bases outside the gene matches: 10. There are 16 residues in the CDR3. CDR3 coding DNA: TGTGCCAGCAGTTTAGGGACAGGGTCTTTCAGGTACATTCAGTACTTC. Amino acids: CASSLGTGSFRYIQYF.

This chain connects TRBV4-1 to TRBJ2-7, with D unclear. Trimming removed 2 bases from V and 0 bases from J, with 11 bases in between. This CDR3 contains 15 residues. Per the germline V gene, CDR1 is MGHRA and CDR2 is YSYEKL. The CDR3 DNA follows: TGCGCCAGCAGCCAAAGTCGTGGCAACTCCTACGAGCAGTACTTC. The encoded protein is CASSQSRGNSYEQYF.

In its sample, this clonotype was seen many times. The gene calls are TRBV5-1 and TRBJ2-7, with 7 nucleotides matching TRBD2. V gave up 1 base and J gave up 0 bases; unmatched junction bases: 4. This CDR3 is built from 15 residues. Germline V gene data show CDR1 as SGHRS and CDR2 as YFSETQ. The CDR3 nucleotides read TGCGCCAGCAGCTTGCGCGGGAGAGGCTCCTACGAGCAGTACTTC. Translating it yields CASSLRGRGSYEQYF.

The chain couples TRBV7-9 to TRBJ1-2; D is unresolved. The V end lost 5 bases, the J end lost 8 bases, and 12 bases lay between the germline ends. This CDR3 region has 12 residues. Germline V gene sequence: CDR1 SEHNR, CDR2 FQNEAQ (reference sequence). The CDR3 protein is CASSREQTGYTF. The CDR3 coding sequence is TGTGCCAGCAGCAGAGAACAGACCGGCTACACCTTC.

The chain uses TRBV7-9 and TRBJ2-5, with a weak D call TRBD1 (6 bases). Germline V gene sequence: CDR1 SEHNR, CDR2 FQNEAQ (reference sequence). The CDR3 spans 16 residues. Trimming removed 4 bases from V and 1 base from J, with 16 bases in between. The CDR3 here is CASSSKDRSLQETQYF. The CDR3 DNA reads as TGTGCCAGCAGCTCAAAAGACAGGTCGCTCCAAGAGACCCAGTACTTC.

This clonotype was counted ten times or more. This chain uses TRBV19 with TRBJ2-7, with TRBD2 matching over 9 bases. Germline values: CDR1 LNHDA, CDR2 SQIVND (reference sequence). V lost 3 bases and J lost 3; bases outside the gene matches: 6. This CDR3 region has 15 residues. The chain's CDR3 is CASSMDSGSVYEQYF. CDR3 nucleotide sequence: TGTGCCAGTAGTATGGATAGCGGGAGCGTCTACGAGCAGTACTTC.